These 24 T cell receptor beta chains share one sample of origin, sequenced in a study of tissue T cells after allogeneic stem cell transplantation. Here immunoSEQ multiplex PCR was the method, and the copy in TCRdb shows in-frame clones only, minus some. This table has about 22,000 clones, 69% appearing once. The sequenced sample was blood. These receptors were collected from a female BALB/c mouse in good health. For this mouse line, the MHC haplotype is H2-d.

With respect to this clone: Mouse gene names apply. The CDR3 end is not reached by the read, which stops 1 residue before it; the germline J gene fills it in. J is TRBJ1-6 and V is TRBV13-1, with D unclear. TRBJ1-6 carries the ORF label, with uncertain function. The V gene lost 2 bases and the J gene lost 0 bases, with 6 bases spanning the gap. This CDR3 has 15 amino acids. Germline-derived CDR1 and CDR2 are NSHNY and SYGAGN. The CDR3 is CASSETHSYNSPLYF. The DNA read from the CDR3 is TGTGCCAGCAGTGAAACACATTCCTATAATTCGCCCCTCTAC.

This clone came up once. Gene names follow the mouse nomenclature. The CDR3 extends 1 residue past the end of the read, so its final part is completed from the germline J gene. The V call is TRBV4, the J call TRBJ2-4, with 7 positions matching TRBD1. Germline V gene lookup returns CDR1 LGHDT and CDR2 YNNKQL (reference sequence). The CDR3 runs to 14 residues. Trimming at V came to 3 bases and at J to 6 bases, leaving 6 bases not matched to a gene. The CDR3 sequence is CASSYQTGRNTLYF. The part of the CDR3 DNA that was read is TGTGCCAGCAGCTATCAGACAGGGAGGAACACCTTGTAC. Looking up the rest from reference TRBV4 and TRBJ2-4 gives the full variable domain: ETAVFQTPNYHVTQVGNEVSFNCKQTLGHDTMYWYKQDSKKLLKIMFSYNNKQLIVNETVPRRFSPQSSDKAHLNLRIKSVEPEDSAVYLCASSYQTGRNTLYFGAGTRLSVL.

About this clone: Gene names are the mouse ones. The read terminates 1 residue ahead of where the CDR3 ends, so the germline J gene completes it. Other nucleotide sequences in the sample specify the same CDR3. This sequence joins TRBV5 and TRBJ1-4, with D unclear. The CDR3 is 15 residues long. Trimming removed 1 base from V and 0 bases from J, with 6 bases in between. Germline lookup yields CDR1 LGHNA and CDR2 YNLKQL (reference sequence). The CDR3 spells CASSQGQISNERLFF. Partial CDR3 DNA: TGTGCCAGCAGCCAAGGACAAATTTCCAACGAAAGATTATTT.

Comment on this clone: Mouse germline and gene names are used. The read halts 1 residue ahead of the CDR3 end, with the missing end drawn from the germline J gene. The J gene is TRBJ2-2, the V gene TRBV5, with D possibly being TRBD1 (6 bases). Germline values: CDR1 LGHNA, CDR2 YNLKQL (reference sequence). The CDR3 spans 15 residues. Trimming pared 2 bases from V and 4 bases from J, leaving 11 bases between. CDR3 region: CASSQNRESTGQLYF. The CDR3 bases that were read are TGTGCCAGCAGCCAAAACAGGGAAAGCACCGGGCAGCTCTAC.

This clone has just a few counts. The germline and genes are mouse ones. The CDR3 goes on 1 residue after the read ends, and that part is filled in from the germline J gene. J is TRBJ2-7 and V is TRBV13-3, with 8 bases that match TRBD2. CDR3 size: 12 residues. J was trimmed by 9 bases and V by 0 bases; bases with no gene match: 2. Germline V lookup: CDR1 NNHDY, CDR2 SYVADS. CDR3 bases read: TGTGCCAGCAGTGATGAGGGGGGGGCACAGTAC. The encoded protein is CASSDEGGAQY. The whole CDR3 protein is CASSDEGGAQYF.

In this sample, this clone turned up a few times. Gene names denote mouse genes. CDR3 protein: CASSQDGHREGNQAPLF. The CDR3 bases that were read are TGTGCCAGCAGCCAAGACGGGCACAGGGAGGGTAACCAGGCTCCGCTT. The rearrangement uses TRBV5 and TRBJ1-5; TRBD1 is a possible D gene (6 bases). The DNA ends 1 residue before the CDR3 does, and the rest of the CDR3 is filled in from the germline J gene. V was clipped by 0 bases and J by 4 bases, with 16 bases between them. Per the germline V gene, CDR1 is LGHNA and CDR2 is YNLKQL (reference sequence). The CDR3 runs 17 residues.

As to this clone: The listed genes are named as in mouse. CDR3: CTRTSNSDYTF. CDR3 DNA, as far as it was read: TGCACCAGGACATCAAACTCCGACTACACC. This chain connects TRBV1 to TRBJ1-2; tentatively, D is TRBD1 (5 bases). The read falls 1 residue short of the CDR3 end, and the missing part is taken from the germline J gene. This CDR3 has 11 amino acids. The V and J ends lost 11 bases and 0 bases respectively, with 7 bases between them. Germline assignment: CDR1 NSQYPW and CDR2 LRSPGD (reference sequence).

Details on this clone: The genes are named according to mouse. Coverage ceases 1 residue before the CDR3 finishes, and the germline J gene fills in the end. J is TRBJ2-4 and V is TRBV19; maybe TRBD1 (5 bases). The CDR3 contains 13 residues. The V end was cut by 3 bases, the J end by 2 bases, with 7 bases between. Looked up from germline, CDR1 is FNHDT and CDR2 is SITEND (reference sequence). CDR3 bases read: TGTGCCAGCAGTACGACAGATCAAAACACCTTGTAC. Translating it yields CASSTTDQNTLY. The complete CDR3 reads CASSTTDQNTLYF.

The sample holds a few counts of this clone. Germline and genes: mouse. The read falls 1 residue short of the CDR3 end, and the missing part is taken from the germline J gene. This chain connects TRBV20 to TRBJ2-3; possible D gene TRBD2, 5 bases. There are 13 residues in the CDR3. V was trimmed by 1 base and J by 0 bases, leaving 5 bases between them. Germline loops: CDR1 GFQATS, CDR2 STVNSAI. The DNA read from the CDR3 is TGTGGTGCTAGGGGGACTAGTGCAGAAACGCTGTAT. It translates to CGARGTSAETLY. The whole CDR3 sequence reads CGARGTSAETLYF.

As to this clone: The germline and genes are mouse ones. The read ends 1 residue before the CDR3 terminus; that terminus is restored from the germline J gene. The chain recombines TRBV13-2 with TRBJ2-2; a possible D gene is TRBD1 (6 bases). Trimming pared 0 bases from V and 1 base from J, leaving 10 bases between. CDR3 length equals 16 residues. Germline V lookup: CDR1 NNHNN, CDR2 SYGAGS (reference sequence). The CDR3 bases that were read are TGTGCCAGCGGTGATGCAAGGGGGTTAAACACCGGGCAGCTCTAC. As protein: CASGDARGLNTGQLY. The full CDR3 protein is CASGDARGLNTGQLYF.

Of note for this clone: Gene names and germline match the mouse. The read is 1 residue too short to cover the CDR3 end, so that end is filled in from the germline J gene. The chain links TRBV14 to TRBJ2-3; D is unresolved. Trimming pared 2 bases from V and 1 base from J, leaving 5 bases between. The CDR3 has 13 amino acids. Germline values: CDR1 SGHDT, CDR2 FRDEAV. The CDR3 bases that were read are TGTGCCAGCAGTTTTGGAGGTGCAGAAACGCTGTAT. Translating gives CASSFGGAETLY. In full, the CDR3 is CASSFGGAETLYF.

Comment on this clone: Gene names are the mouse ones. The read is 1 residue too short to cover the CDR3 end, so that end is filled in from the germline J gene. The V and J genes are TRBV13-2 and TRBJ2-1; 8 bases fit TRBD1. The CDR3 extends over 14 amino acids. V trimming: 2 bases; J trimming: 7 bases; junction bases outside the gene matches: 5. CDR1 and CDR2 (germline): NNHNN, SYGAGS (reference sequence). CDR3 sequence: CASGDGQGRAEQFF. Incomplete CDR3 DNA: TGTGCCAGCGGTGACGGACAGGGTCGGGCTGAGCAGTTC.

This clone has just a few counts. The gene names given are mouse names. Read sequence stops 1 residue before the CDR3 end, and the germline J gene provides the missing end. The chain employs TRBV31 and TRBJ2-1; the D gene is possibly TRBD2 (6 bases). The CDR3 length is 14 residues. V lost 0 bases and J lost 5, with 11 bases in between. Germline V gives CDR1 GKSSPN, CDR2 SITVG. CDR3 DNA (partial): TGTGCCTGGAGTCTAGTGGCTGGGGATGCTGAGCAGTTC. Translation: CAWSLVAGDAEQF. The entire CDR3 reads CAWSLVAGDAEQFF. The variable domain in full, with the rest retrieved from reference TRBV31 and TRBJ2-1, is AQTIHQWPVAEIKAVGSPLSLGCTIKGKSSPNLYWYWQATGGTLQQLFYSITVGQVESVVQLNLSASRPKDDQFILSTEKLLLSHSGFYLCAWSLVAGDAEQFFGPGTRLTVL.

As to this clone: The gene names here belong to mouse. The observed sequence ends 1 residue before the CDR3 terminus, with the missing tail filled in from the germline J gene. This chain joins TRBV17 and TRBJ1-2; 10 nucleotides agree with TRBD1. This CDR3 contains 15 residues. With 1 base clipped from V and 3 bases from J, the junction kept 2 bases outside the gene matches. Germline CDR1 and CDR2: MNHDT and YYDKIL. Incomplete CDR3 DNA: TGTGCTAGCAGTAGAGCGACAGGGGGCGACTCCGACTACACC. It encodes CASSRATGGDSDYT. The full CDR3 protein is CASSRATGGDSDYTF.

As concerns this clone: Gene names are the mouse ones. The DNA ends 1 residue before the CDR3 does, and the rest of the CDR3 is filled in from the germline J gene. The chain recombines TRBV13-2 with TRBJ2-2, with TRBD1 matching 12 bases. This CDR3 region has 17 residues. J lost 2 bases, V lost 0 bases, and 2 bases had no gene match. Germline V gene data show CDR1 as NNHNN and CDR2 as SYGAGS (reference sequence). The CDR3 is CASGDAGTGGNTGQLYF. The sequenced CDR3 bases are TGTGCCAGCGGTGATGCAGGGACAGGGGGCAACACCGGGCAGCTCTAC.

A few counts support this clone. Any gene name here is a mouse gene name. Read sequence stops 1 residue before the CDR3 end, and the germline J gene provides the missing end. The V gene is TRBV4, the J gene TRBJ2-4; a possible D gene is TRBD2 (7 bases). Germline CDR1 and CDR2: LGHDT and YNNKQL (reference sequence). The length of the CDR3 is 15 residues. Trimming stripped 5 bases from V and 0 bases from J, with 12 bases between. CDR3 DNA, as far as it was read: TGTGCCAGCAGCAAGAGGGGGGCTAGTCAAAACACCTTGTAC. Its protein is CASSKRGASQNTLY. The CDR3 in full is CASSKRGASQNTLYF.

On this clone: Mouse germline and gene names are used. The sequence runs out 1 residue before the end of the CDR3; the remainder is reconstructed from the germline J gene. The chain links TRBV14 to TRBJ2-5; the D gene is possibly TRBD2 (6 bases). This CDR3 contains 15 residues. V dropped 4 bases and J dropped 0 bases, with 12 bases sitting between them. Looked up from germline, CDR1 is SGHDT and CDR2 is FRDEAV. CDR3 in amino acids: CASSPGLPNQDTQYF. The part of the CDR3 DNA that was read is TGTGCCAGCAGTCCCGGACTGCCTAACCAAGACACCCAGTAC.

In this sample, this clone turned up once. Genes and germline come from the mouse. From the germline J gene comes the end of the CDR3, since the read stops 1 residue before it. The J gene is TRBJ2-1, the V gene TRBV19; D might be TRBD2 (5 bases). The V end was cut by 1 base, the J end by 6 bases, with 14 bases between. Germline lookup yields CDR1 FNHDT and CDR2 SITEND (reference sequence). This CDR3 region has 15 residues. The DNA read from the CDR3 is TGTGCCAGCAGTATACCGGGGTTGGGGTCTGCTGAGCAGTTC. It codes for CASSIPGLGSAEQF. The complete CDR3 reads CASSIPGLGSAEQFF.

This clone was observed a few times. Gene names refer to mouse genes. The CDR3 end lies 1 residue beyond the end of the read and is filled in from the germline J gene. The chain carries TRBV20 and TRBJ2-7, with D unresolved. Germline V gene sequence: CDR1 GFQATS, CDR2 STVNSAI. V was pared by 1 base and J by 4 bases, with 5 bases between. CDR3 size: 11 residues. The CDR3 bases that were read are TGTGGTGCTAGGGTCAGTTATGAACAGTAC. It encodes CGARVSYEQY. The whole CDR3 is CGARVSYEQYF.

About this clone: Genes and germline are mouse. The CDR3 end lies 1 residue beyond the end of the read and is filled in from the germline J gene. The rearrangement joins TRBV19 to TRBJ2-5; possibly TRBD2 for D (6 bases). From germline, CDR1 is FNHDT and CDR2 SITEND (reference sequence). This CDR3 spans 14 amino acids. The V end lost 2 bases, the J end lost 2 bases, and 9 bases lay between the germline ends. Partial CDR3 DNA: TGTGCCAGCAGTATGTTGGGGGTCCAAGACACCCAGTAC. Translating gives CASSMLGVQDTQY. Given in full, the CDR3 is CASSMLGVQDTQYF. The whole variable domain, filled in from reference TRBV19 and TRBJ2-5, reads GGIITQTPKFLIGQEGQKLTLKCQQNFNHDTMYWYRQDSGKGLRLIYYSITENDLQKGDLSEGYDASREKKSSFSLTVTSAQKNEMAVFLCASSMLGVQDTQYFGPGTRLLVL.

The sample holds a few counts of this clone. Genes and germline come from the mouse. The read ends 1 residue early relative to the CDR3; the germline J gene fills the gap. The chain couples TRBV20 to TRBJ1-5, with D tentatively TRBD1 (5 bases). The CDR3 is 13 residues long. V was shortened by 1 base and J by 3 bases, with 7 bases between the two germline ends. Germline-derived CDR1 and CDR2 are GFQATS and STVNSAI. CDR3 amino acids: CGARARANQAPLF. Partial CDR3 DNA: TGTGGTGCTAGGGCCAGGGCCAACCAGGCTCCGCTT.

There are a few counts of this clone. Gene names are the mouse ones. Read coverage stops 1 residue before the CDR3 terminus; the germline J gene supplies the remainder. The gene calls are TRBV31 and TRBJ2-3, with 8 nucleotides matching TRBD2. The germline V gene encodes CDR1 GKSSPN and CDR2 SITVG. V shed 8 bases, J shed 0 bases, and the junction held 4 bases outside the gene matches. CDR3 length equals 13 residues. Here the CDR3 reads CARGLDSAETLYF. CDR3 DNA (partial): TGTGCCCGGGGACTGGATAGTGCAGAAACGCTGTAT. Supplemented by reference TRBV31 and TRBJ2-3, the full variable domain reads AQTIHQWPVAEIKAVGSPLSLGCTIKGKSSPNLYWYWQATGGTLQQLFYSITVGQVESVVQLNLSASRPKDDQFILSTEKLLLSHSGFYLCARGLDSAETLYFGSGTRLTVL.

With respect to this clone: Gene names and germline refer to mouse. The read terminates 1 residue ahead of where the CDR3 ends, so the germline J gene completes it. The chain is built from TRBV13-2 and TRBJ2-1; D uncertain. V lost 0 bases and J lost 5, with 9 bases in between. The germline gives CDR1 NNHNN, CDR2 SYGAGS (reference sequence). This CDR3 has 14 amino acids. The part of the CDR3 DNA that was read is TGTGCCAGCGGTGATGCACCCGAGAATGCTGAGCAGTTC. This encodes CASGDAPENAEQF. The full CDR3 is CASGDAPENAEQFF.

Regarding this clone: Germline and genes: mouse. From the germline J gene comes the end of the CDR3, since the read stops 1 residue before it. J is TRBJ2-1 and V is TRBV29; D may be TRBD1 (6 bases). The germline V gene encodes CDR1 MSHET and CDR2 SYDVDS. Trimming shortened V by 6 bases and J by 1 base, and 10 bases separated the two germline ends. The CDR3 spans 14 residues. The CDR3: CASSPGQNYAEQFF. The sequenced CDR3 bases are TGTGCTAGCAGCCCCGGACAGAACTATGCTGAGCAGTTC.